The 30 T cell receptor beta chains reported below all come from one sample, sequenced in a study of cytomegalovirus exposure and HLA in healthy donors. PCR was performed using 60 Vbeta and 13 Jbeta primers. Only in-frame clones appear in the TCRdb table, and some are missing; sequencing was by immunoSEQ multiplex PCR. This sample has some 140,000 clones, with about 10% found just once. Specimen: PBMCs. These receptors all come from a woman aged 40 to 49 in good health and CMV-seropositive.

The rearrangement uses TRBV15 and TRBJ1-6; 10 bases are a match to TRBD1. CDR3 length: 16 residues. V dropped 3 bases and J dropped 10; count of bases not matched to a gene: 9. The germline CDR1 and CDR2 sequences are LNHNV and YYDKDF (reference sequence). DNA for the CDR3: TGTGCCACCAGCAGGGCCGGGACAGGGGTGAAGTCACCCCTCCACTTT. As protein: CATSRAGTGVKSPLHF.

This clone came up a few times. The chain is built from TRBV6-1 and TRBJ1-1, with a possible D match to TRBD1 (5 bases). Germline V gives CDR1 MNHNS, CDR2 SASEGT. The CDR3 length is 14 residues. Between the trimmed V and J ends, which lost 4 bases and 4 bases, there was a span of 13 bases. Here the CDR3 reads CASSGDPRGTEAFF. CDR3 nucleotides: TGTGCCAGCAGTGGGGATCCAAGGGGCACTGAAGCTTTCTTT.

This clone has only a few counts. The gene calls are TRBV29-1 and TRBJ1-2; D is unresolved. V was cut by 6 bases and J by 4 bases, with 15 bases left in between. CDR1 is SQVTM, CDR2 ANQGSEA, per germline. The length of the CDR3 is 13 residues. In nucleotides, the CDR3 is TGCAGCGTGGGGAAGGGAGTAGGCTATGGCTACACCTTC. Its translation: CSVGKGVGYGYTF.

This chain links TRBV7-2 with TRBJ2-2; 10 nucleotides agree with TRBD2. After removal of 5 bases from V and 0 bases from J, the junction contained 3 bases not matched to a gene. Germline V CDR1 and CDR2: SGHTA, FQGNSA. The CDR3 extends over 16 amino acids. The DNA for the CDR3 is TGTGCCAGCAGCCCAAGCGGGGGGGCGAACACCGGGGAGCTGTTTTTT. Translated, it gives CASSPSGGANTGELFF.

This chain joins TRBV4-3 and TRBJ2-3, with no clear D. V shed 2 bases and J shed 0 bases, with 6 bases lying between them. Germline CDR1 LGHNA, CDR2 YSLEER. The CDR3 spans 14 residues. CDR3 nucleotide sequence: TGCGCCAGCAGCCAATGGCCCAGCACAGATACGCAGTATTTT. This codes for CASSQWPSTDTQYF.

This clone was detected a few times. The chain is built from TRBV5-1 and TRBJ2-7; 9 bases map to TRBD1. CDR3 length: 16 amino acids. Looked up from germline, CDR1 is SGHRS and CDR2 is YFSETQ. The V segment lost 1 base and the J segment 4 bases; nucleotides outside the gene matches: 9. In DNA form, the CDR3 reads TGCGCCAGCAGCTTGTCTTCCGGGACAGGGAGGTACGAGCAGTACTTC. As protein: CASSLSSGTGRYEQYF.

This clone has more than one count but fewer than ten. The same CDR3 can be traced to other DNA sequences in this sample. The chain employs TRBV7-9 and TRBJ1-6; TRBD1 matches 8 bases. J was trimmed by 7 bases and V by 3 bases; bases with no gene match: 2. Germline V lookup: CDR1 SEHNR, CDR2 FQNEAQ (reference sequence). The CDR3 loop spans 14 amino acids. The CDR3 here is CASSFTGGNSPLHF. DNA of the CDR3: TGTGCCAGCAGCTTTACAGGGGGGAATTCACCCCTCCACTTT.

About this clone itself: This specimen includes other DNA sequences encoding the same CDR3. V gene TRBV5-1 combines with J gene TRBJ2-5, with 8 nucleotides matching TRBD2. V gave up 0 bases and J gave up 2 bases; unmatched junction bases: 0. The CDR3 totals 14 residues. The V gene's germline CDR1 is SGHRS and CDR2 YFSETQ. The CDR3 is CASSLAGGQETQYF. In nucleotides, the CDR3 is TGCGCCAGCAGCTTGGCGGGGGGGCAAGAGACCCAGTACTTC.

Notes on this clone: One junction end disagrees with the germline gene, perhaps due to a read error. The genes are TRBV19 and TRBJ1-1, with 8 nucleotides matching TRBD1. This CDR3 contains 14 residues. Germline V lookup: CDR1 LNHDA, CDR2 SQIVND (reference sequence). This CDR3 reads CASSTLRGLVLAAF. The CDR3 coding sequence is TGTGCCAGTAGTACCCTCAGGGGGCTTGTTCTCGCGGCATTT. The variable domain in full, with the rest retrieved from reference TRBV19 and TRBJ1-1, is DGGITQSPKYLFRKEGQNVTLSCEQNLNHDAMYWYRQDPGQGLRLIYYSQIVNDFQKGDIAEGYSVSREKKESFPLTVTSAQKNPTAFYLCASSTLRGLVLAAFGQGTRLTVV.

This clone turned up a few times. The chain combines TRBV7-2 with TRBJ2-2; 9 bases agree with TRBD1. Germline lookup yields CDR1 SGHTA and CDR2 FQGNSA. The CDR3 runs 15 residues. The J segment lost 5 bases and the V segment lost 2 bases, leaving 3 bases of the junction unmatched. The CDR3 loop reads CASSLRTGETGELFF. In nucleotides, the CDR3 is TGTGCCAGCAGCTTACGGACAGGGGAGACCGGGGAGCTGTTTTTT.

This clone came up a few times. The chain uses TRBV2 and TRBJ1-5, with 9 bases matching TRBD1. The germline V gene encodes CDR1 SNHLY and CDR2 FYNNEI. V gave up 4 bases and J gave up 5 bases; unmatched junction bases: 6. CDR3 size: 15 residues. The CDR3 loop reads CASSGTGARDQPQHF. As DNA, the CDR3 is TGTGCCAGCAGTGGGACAGGGGCCAGGGATCAGCCCCAGCATTTT.

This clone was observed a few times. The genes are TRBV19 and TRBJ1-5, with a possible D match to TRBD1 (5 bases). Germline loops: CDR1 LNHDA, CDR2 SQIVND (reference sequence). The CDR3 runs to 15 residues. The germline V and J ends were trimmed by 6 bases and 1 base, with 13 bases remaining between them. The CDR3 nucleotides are TGTGCCAGTAGCGGTAGGGAGGGGAGCAATCAGCCCCAGCATTTT. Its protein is CASSGREGSNQPQHF.

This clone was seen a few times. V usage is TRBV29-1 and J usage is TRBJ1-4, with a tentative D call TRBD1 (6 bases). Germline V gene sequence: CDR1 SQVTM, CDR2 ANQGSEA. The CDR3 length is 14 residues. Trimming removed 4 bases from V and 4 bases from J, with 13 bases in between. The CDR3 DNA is TGCAGCGTTGGAGAAGACAGGAATAATGAAAAACTGTTTTTT. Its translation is CSVGEDRNNEKLFF.

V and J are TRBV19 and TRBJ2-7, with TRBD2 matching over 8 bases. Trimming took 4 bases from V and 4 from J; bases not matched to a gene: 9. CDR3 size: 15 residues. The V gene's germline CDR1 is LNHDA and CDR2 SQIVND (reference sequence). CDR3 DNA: TGTGCCAGTAGTACACCGGGAGGGGTGGTGTACGAGCAGTACTTC. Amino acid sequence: CASSTPGGVVYEQYF. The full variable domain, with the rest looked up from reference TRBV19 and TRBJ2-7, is DGGITQSPKYLFRKEGQNVTLSCEQNLNHDAMYWYRQDPGQGLRLIYYSQIVNDFQKGDIAEGYSVSREKKESFPLTVTSAQKNPTAFYLCASSTPGGVVYEQYFGPGTRLTVT.

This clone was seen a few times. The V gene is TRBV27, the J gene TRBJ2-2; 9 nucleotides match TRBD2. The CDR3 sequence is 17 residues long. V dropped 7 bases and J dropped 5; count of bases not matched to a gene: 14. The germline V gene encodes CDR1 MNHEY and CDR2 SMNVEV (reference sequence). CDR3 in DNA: TGTGCCAGCACCCTTCGGGGACTAGCATTGGGGACCGGGGAGCTGTTTTTT. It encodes CASTLRGLALGTGELFF.

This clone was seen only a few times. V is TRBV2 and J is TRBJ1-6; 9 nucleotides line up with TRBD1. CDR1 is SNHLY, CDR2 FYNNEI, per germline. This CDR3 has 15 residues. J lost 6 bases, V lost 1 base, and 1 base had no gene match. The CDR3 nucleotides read TGTGCCAGCAGTGAAGGACAGGGGGTTAATTCACCCCTCCACTTT. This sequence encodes CASSEGQGVNSPLHF.

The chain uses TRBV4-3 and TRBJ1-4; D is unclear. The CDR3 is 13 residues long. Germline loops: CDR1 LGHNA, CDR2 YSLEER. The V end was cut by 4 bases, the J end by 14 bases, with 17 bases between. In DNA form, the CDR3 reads TGCGCCAGCAGCCCATTAGCCGCCTCAGAGCTGTTTTTT. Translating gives CASSPLAASELFF.

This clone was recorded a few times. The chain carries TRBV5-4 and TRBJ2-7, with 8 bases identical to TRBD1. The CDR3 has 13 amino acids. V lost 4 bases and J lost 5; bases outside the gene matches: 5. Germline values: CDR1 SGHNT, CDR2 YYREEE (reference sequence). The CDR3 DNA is TGTGCCAGCAGCGAAACAGGGGGAGACGAGCAGTACTTC. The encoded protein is CASSETGGDEQYF.

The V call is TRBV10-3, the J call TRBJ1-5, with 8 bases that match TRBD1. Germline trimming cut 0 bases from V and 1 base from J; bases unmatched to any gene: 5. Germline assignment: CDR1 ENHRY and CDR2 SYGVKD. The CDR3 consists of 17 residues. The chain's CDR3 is CAISESGQEGSNQPQHF. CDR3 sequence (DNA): TGTGCCATCAGTGAGTCGGGACAGGAAGGGAGCAATCAGCCCCAGCATTTT.

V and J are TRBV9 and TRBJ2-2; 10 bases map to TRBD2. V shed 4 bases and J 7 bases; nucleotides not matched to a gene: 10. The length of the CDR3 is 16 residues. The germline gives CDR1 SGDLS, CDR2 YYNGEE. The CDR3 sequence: CASSSRASGGGGELFF. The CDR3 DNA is TGTGCCAGCAGCTCAAGGGCTAGCGGGGGCGGCGGGGAGCTGTTTTTT. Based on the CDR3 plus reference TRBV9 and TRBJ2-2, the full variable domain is DSGVTQTPKHLITATGQRVTLRCSPRSGDLSVYWYQQSLDQGLQFLIQYYNGEERAKGNILERFSAQQFPDLHSELNLSSLELGDSALYFCASSSRASGGGGELFFGEGSRLTVL.

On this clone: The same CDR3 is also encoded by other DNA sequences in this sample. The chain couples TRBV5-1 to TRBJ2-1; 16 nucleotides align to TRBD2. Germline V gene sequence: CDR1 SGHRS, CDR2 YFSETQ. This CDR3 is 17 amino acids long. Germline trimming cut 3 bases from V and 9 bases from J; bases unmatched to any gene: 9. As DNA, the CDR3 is TGCGCCAGCAGCTCGAATCCGGGACTAGCGGGGGGGAGTGAGCAGTTCTTC. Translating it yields CASSSNPGLAGGSEQFF.

For the CDR3, the DNA is TGTGCCAGCAGCGTTTCTAGCGGTACTAGCACAGATACGCAGTATTTT. It translates to CASSVSSGTSTDTQYF. The chain employs TRBV9 and TRBJ2-3; TRBD2 aligns across 7 bases. J lost 0 bases, V lost 2 bases, and 6 bases had no gene match. This CDR3 is 16 amino acids long. Germline loops: CDR1 SGDLS, CDR2 YYNGEE.

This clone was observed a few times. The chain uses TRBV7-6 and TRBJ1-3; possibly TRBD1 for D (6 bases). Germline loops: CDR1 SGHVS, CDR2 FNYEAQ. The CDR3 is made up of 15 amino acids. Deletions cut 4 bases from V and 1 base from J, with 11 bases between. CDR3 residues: CASSSGQTSGNTIYF. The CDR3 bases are TGTGCCAGCAGCTCTGGACAGACTTCTGGAAACACCATATATTTT.

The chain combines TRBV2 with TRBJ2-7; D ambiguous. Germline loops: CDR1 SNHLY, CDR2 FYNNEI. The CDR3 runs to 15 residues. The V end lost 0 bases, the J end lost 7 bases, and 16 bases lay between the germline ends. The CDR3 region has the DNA TGTGCCAGCAGTGAAGCCAACTTGGCATACGGGGAGCAGTACTTC. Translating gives CASSEANLAYGEQYF.

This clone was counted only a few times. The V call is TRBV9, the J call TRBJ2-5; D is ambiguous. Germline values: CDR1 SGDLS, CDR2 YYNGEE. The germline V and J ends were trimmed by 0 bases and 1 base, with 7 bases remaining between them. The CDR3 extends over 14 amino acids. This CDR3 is CASSVGATQETQYF. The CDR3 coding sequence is TGTGCCAGCAGCGTAGGAGCCACCCAAGAGACCCAGTACTTC.

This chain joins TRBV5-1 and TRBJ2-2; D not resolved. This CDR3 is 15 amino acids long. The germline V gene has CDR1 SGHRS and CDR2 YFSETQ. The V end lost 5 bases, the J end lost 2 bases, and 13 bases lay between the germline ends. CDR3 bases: TGCGCCAGCAGTGAGACGGGTGTAAACACCGGGGAGCTGTTTTTT. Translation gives CASSETGVNTGELFF. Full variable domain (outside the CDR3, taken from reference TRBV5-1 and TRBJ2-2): KAGVTQTPRYLIKTRGQQVTLSCSPISGHRSVSWYQQTPGQGLQFLFEYFSETQRNKGNFPGRFSGRQFSNSRSEMNVSTLELGDSALYLCASSETGVNTGELFFGEGSRLTVL.

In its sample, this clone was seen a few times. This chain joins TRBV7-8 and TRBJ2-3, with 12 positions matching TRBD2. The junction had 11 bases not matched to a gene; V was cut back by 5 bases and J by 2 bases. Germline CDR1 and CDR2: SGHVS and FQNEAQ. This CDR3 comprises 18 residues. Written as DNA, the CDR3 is TGTGCCAGCAGCCGGACTAGCGGGGCCCTGGCCTACACAGATACGCAGTATTTT. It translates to CASSRTSGALAYTDTQYF.

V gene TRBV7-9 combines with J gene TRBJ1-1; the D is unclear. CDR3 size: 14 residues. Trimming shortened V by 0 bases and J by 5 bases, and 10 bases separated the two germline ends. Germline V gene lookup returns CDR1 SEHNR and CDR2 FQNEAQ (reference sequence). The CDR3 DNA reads TGTGCCAGCAGCTTAGCGGAACAGCTTACTGAAGCTTTCTTT. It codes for CASSLAEQLTEAFF.

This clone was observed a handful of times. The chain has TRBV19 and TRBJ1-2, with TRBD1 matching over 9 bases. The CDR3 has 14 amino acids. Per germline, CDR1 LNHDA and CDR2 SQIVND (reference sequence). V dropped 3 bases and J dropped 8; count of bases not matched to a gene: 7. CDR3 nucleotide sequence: TGTGCCAGTAGTATCCGGGACAGGGAATCGGGCTACACCTTC. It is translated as CASSIRDRESGYTF.

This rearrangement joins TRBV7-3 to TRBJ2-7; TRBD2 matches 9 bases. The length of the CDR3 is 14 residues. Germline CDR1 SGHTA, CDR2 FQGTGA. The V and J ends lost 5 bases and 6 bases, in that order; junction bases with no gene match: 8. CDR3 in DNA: TGTGCCAGCAGCCCCGGACTAGCGAGTCGCGAGCAGTACTTC. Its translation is CASSPGLASREQYF.